This TCR beta chain was observed in a study of T cells in localized non-small cell lung cancer. General study results and limits: Sequencing involved a lone tumor region, leaving heterogeneity possible. Paired adjacent lung recovered a median roughly 54 of the top 100 tumor clones. Peak T cell clonality was found in uninvolved adjacent lung, exceeding tumor. With higher T cell density in blood came longer overall survival.

The method was immunoSEQ multiplex PCR; TCRdb's version includes in-frame clones alone and lacks a portion of them. The data show 65,000 to 95,000 clones, over 60% seen once. A note on this clone: Its antigen is as yet unknown.

The germline V and J ends were trimmed by 3 bases and 0 bases, with 12 bases remaining between them. Germline-derived CDR1 and CDR2 are SGDLS and YYNGEE. The CDR3 runs 16 residues. This TCR was sampled from a man aged 40 to 70 with stage II squamous cell lung carcinoma. The rearrangement uses TRBV9 and TRBJ2-2; no definite D call. Sequencing was performed on PBMCs, taken before any cancer treatment. CDR3 amino acids: CASSAPFLPNTGELFF. The DNA for the CDR3 is TGTGCCAGCAGCGCACCTTTTCTACCGAACACCGGGGAGCTGTTTTTT.